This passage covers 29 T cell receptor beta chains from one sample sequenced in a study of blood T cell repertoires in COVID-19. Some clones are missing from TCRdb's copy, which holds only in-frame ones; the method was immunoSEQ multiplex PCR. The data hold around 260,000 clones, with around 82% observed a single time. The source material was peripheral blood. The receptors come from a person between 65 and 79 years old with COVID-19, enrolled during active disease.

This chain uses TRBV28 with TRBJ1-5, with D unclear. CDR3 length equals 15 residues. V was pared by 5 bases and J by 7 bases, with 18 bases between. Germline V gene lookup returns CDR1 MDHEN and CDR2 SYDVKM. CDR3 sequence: CASSTRKDPGQPQHF. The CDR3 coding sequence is TGTGCCAGCAGTACACGGAAGGACCCGGGGCAGCCCCAGCATTTT.

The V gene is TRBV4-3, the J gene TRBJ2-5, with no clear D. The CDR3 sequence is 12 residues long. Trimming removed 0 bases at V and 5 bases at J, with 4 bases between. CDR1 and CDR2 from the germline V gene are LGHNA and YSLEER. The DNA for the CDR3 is TGCGCCAGCAGCCAAGATTATGAGACCCAGTACTTC. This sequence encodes CASSQDYETQYF.

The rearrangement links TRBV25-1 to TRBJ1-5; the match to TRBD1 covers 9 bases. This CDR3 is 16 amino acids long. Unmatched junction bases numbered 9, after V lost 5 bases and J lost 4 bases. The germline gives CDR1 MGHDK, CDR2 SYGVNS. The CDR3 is CASSSYSGQGNQPQHF. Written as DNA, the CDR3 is TGTGCCAGCAGTTCCTACTCAGGACAGGGGAATCAGCCCCAGCATTTT. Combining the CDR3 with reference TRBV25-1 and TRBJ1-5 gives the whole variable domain EADIYQTPRYLVIGTGKKITLECSQTMGHDKMYWYQQDPGMELHLIHYSYGVNSTEKGDLSSESTVSRIRTEHFPLTLESARPSHTSQYLCASSSYSGQGNQPQHFGDGTRLSIL.

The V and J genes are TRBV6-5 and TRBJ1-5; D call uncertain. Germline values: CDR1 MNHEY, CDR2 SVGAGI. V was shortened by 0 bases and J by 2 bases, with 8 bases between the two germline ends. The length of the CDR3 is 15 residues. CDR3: CASSYSEGGNQPQHF. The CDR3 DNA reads TGTGCCAGCAGTTACTCGGAGGGAGGCAATCAGCCCCAGCATTTT.

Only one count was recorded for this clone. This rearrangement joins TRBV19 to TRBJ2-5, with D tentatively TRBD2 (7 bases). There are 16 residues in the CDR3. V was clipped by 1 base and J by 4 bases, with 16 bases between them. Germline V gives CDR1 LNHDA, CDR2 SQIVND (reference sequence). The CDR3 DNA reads TGTGCCAGTAGTATAGGGTGGGGGGGGCGTCGAGAGACCCAGTACTTC. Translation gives CASSIGWGGRRETQYF. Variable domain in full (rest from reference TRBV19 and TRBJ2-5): DGGITQSPKYLFRKEGQNVTLSCEQNLNHDAMYWYRQDPGQGLRLIYYSQIVNDFQKGDIAEGYSVSREKKESFPLTVTSAQKNPTAFYLCASSIGWGGRRETQYFGPGTRLLVL.

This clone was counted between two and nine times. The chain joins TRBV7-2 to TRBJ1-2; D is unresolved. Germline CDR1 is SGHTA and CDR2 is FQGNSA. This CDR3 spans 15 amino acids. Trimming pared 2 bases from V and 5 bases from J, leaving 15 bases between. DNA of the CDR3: TGTGCCAGCAGCTTATTGACTGCGACTTCGTATGGCTACACCTTC. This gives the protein CASSLLTATSYGYTF.

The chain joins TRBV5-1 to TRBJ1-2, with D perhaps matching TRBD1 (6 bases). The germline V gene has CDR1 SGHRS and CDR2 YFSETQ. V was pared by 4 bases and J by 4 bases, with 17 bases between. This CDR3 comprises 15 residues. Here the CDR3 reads CASSQRQDGGYGYTF. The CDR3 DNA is TGCGCCAGCAGCCAACGACAGGATGGAGGCTATGGCTACACCTTC.

The CDR3 protein is CASSLRGPGSGNTIYF. CDR3 in DNA: TGTGCCAGCAGCTTACGTGGTCCAGGTTCGGGAAACACCATATATTTT. The gene calls are TRBV11-1 and TRBJ1-3; D not certain. The CDR3 is 16 amino acids. V was clipped by 2 bases and J by 4 bases, with 15 bases between them. Germline V lookup: CDR1 SGHAT, CDR2 FQDESV (reference sequence).

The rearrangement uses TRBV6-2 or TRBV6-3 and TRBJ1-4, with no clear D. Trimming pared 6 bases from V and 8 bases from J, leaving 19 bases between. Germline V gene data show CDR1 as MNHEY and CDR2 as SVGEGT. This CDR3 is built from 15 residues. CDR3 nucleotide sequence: TGTGCCAGCAGCCATAGCGCGGGGTCGGTCGAAAAACTGTTTTTT. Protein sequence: CASSHSAGSVEKLFF.

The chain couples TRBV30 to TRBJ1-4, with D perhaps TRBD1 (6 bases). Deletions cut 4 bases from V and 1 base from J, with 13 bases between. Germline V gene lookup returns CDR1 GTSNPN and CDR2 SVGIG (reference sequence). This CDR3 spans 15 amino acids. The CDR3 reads CAWTRPDRTNEKLFF. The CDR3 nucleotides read TGTGCCTGGACCCGACCGGACAGAACTAATGAAAAACTGTTTTTT.

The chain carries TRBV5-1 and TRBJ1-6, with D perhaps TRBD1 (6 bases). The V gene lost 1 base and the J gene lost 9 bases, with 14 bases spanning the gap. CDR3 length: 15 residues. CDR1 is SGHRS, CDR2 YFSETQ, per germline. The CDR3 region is CASSLKQGGGSPLHF. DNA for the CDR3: TGCGCCAGCAGCTTGAAACAGGGTGGAGGTTCACCCCTCCACTTT. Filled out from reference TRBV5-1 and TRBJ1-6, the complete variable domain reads KAGVTQTPRYLIKTRGQQVTLSCSPISGHRSVSWYQQTPGQGLQFLFEYFSETQRNKGNFPGRFSGRQFSNSRSEMNVSTLELGDSALYLCASSLKQGGGSPLHFGNGTRLTVT.

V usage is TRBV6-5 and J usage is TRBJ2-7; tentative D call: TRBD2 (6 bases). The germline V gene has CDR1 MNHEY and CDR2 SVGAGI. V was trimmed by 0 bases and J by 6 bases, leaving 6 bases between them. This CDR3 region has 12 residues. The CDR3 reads CASSYSAGEQYF. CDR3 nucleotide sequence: TGTGCCAGCAGTTACTCAGCGGGCGAGCAGTACTTC.

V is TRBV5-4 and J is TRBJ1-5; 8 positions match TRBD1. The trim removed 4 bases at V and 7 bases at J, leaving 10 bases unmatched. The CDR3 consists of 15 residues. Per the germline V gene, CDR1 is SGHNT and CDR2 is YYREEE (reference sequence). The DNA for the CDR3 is TGTGCCAGCAGCACAACCCCGGACAGGGAACAGCCCCAGCATTTT. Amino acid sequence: CASSTTPDREQPQHF.

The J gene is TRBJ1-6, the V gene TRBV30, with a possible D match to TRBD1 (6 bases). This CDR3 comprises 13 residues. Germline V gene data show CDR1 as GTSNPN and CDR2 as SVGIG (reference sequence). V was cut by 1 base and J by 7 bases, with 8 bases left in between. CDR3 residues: CAWSGGQNSPLHF. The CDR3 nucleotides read TGTGCCTGGAGTGGGGGGCAAAATTCACCCCTCCACTTT.

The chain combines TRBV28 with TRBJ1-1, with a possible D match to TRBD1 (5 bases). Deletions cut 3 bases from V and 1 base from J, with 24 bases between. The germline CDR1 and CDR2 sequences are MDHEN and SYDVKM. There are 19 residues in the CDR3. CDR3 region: CASSFREGSAAGTNTEAFF. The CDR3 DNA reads TGTGCCAGCAGTTTCCGGGAGGGGTCGGCGGCAGGAACGAACACTGAAGCTTTCTTT.

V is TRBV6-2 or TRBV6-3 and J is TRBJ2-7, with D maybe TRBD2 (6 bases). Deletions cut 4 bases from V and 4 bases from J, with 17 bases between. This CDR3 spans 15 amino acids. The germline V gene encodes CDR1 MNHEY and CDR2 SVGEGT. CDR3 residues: CASSFQGGGRYEQYF. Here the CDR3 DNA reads TGTGCCAGCAGTTTCCAGGGTGGAGGGAGGTACGAGCAGTACTTC.

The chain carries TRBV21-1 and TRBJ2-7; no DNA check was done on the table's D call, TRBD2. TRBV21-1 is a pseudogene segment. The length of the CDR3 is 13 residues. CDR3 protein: CAGLAGTYYEQYF. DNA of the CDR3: TGTGCCGGACTAGCGGGAACTTACTACGAGCAGTACTTC.

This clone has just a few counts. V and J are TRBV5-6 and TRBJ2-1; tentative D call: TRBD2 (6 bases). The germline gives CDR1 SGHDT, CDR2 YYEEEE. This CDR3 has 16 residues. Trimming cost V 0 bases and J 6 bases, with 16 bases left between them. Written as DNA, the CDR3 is TGTGCCAGCAGCTTGGGTATGACTAGATCCCTCAATGAGCAGTTCTTC. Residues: CASSLGMTRSLNEQFF.

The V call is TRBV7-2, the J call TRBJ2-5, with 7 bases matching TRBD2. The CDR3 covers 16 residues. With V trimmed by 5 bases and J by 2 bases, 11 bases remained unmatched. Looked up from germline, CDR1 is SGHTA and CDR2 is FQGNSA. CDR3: CASSPPTSASQETQYF. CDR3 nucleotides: TGTGCCAGCAGCCCCCCCACTAGCGCCTCGCAAGAGACCCAGTACTTC.

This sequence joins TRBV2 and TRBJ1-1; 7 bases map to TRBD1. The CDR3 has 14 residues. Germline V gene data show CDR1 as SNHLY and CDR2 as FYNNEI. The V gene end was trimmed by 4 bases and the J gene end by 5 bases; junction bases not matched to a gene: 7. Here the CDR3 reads CASSGLTGNTEAFF. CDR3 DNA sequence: TGTGCCAGCAGTGGACTGACAGGGAATACTGAAGCTTTCTTT. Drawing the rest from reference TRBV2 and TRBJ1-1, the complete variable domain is EPEVTQTPSHQVTQMGQEVILRCVPISNHLYFYWYRQILGQKVEFLVSFYNNEISEKSEIFDDQFSVERPDGSNFTLKIRSTKLEDSAMYFCASSGLTGNTEAFFGQGTRLTVV.

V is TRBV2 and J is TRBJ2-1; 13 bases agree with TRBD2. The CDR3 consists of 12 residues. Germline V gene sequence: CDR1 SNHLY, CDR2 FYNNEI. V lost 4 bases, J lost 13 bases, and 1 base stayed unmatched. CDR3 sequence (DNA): TGTGCCAGCAGTGGGACTAGCGGGAGTCAGTTCTTC. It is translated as CASSGTSGSQFF. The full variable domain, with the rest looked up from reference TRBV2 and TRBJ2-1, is EPEVTQTPSHQVTQMGQEVILRCVPISNHLYFYWYRQILGQKVEFLVSFYNNEISEKSEIFDDQFSVERPDGSNFTLKIRSTKLEDSAMYFCASSGTSGSQFFGPGTRLTVL.

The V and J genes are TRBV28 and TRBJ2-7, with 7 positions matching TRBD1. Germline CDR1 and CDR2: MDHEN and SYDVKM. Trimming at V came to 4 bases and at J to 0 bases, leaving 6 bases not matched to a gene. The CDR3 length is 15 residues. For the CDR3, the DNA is TGTGCCAGCAGTTCCCAAGGGGGCCCCTCCTACGAGCAGTACTTC. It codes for CASSSQGGPSYEQYF.

The CDR3 nucleotides read TGTGCCAGCAGTCGACAGGGAGGTGGCTACACCTTC. It specifies CASSRQGGGYTF. The chain recombines TRBV6-2 or TRBV6-3 with TRBJ1-2, with TRBD1 identical over 7 bases. Germline V CDR1 and CDR2: MNHEY, SVGEGT. This CDR3 is 12 amino acids long. Trimming cost V 5 bases and J 7 bases; bases outside gene matches: 4.

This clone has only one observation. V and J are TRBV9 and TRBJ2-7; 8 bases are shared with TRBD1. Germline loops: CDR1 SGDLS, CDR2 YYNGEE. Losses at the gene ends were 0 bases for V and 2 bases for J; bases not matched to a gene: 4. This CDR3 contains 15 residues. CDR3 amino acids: CASSVGQGRTYEQYF. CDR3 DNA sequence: TGTGCCAGCAGCGTAGGACAGGGGAGAACCTACGAGCAGTACTTC.

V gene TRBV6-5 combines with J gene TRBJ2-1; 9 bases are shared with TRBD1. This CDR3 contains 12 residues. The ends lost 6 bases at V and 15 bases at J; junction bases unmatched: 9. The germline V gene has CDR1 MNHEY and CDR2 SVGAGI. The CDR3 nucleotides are TGTGCCAGCAGAGCCGGGACAGGGAATCCGTTCTTC. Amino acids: CASRAGTGNPFF.

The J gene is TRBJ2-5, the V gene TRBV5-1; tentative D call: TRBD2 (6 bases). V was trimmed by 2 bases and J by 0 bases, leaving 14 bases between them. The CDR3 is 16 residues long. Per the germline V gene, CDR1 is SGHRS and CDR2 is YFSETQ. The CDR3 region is CASSFPRGGNQETQYF. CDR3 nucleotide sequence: TGCGCCAGCAGCTTCCCCCGCGGCGGGAACCAAGAGACCCAGTACTTC.

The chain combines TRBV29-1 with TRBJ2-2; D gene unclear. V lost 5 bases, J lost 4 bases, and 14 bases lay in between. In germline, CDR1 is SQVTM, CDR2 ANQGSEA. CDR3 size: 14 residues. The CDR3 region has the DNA TGCAGCGTTAAGGCCGGGTTCCTCACCGGGGAGCTGTTTTTT. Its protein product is CSVKAGFLTGELFF.

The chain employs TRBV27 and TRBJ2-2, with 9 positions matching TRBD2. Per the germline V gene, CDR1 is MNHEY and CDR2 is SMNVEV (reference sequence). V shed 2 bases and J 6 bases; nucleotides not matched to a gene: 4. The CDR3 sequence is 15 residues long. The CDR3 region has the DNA TGTGCCAGCAGTTTAATGGCGGGAGGGCCCGGGGAGCTGTTTTTT. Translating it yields CASSLMAGGPGELFF.

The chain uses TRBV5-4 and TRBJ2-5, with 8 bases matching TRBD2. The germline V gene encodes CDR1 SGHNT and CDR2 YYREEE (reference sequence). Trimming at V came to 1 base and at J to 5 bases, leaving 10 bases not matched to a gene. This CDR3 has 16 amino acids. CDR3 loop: CASSLSDSGDPETQYF. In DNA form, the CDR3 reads TGTGCCAGCAGCTTGTCGGATAGCGGGGACCCGGAGACCCAGTACTTC. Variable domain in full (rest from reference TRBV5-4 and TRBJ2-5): ETGVTQSPTHLIKTRGQQVTLRCSSQSGHNTVSWYQQALGQGPQFIFQYYREEENGRGNFPPRFSGLQFPNYSSELNVNALELDDSALYLCASSLSDSGDPETQYFGPGTRLLVL.